The TCR beta chain under discussion was sequenced for a study of CD8 T cells in ankylosing spondylitis. Study conclusions and caveats: What seemed typical of ankylosing spondylitis blood was a TCR beta motif built from roughly 8 highly homologous variants. Significantly higher representation of disease-linked clones was reported for matched ankylosing spondylitis synovial fluid.

This clonotype has only a few counts. Its antigen is undetermined. Germline CDR1 and CDR2: SGHTA and FQGNSA. V was cut by 1 base and J by 8 bases, with 9 bases left in between. The CDR3 sequence is 13 residues long. The authors made TCR beta libraries by quantitative 5'-RACE with molecular barcodes. TCRdb passed the 5' RACE reads through MiXCR, listing each CDR3 protein once. The data contain approximately 400,000 distinct CDR3 sequences, 20% to 30% of them seen just once; the ten biggest clones take up approximately 1%. Source material: blood, either unsorted or a sorted T cell fraction (not recorded which). The clonotype comes from a male donor with ankylosing spondylitis. The chain uses TRBV7-2 and TRBJ2-1; a possible D gene is TRBD1 (5 bases). Here the CDR3 reads CASSLGRVDEQFF. The DNA of the CDR3 is TGTGCCAGCAGCTTAGGCAGGGTCGATGAGCAGTTCTTC.